Sequencing of this T cell receptor beta chain was carried out in a study of beta chain features in type 1 diabetes. Since all of the isolated RNA was reverse transcribed, expressed TCRB transcripts were what got sequenced. Repertoires were generated with immunoSEQ multiplex PCR, while TCRdb's copy carries only in-frame clones and drops some. The sample records 400,000 to 450,000 clones, around 14% being singletons. This clone was seen more than once but under ten times. This receptor was identified in a man aged 30 to 45 in good health. Sequencing was performed on naive CD4+ T cells from blood.

The DNA of the CDR3 is TGTGCCAGCAGTCAAACCCCCCCGGGACAGGGGAACACTGAAGCTTTCTTT. It encodes CASSQTPPGQGNTEAFF. The chain employs TRBV6-4 and TRBJ1-1; 9 nucleotides align to TRBD1. Germline CDR1 MRHNA, CDR2 SNTAGT. V shed 5 bases and J 1 base; nucleotides not matched to a gene: 11. The length of the CDR3 is 17 residues.